The 20 T cell receptor beta chains presented below share a single source sample, sequenced in a study of T-cell reconstitution after alpha-beta-depleted transplantation in children (dated by TCRdb to 2016 to 2017). According to the study, the label for this sample's treatment or condition signals: allogeneic hematopoietic cell transplantation with graft depleted of TCRalphabeta T cells and CD19 B cells. Preparation of the library involved PCR. Instrument on record: Illumina HiSeq 2500. Molecular barcoding was employed in the preparation of TCR libraries, with unique molecular identifiers being used to normalize TCRbeta repertoire quantification. The public reads were quality trimmed at Q25 with fastp and then assembled into clones with MiXCR by TCRdb, keeping productive beta chains. Rows matching on CDR3 protein sequence are summarized as one entry with the most common DNA and genes. For this sample there are under 750,000 distinct CDR3 sequences; roughly 24% appear just once. Around an eighth of the sample is held by the ten biggest clonotypes.

The sequenced sample was PBMCs, mostly from graft donor cells, obtained 360 days after TCRalphabeta/CD19-depleted stem cell transplant. The receptors shown here come from a boy under two years old who had a stem cell transplant for acute myeloid leukemia, so the T cells may come from the graft donor.

The chain employs TRBV9 and TRBJ2-1; the D is unclear. The germline V and J ends were trimmed by 0 bases and 0 bases, with 10 bases remaining between them. Per the germline V gene, CDR1 is SGDLS and CDR2 is YYNGEE. CDR3 size: 16 residues. CDR3 sequence reads: CASSVDSVSSYNEQFF. CDR3 DNA: TGTGCCAGCAGCGTAGATTCTGTTAGCTCCTACAATGAGCAGTTCTTC.

This clonotype was found many times. The genes are TRBV15 and TRBJ2-7; no clear D gene. V was cut by 4 bases and J by 3 bases, with 10 bases left in between. There are 13 residues in the CDR3. Germline CDR1 LNHNV, CDR2 YYDKDF (reference sequence). The CDR3 bases are TGTGCCACCAGCAAAACCACGAACTACGAGCAGTACGTC. Amino acid sequence: CATSKTTNYEQYV.

In its sample, this clonotype was seen a few times. The chain couples TRBV28 to TRBJ1-4; no firm D call. The CDR3 sequence is 12 residues long. With 6 bases removed from V and 6 bases from J, the gap between germline ends came to 8 bases. Per germline, CDR1 MDHEN and CDR2 SYDVKM. Written as DNA, the CDR3 is TGTGCCAGCAGACTAGGCTATGAAAAACTGTTTTTT. This gives the protein CASRLGYEKLFF.

This clonotype was counted at least ten times. The genes are TRBV29-1 and TRBJ2-7; D is perhaps TRBD2 (6 bases). There are 13 residues in the CDR3. Trimming stripped 4 bases from V and 3 bases from J, with 13 bases between. Looked up from germline, CDR1 is SQVTM and CDR2 is ANQGSEA. The CDR3 region is CSVGEDAHYEQYF. The CDR3 region has the DNA TGCAGCGTTGGGGAGGACGCTCACTACGAGCAGTACTTC.

Only a few counts were recorded for this clonotype. The chain recombines TRBV28 with TRBJ2-7, with D perhaps TRBD2 (5 bases). The V and J ends lost 6 bases and 1 base respectively, with 16 bases between them. CDR1 is MDHEN and CDR2 is SYDVKM in the germline V gene. The CDR3 runs to 15 residues. CDR3 sequence reads: CASSSPGLPSYEQYF. CDR3 coding DNA: TGTGCCAGCAGCTCCCCAGGACTGCCATCCTACGAGCAGTACTTC.

The chain uses TRBV14 and TRBJ2-7; TRBD2 matches 7 bases. Germline CDR1 and CDR2: SGHDN and FVKESK. V gave up 0 bases and J gave up 0 bases; unmatched junction bases: 11. The CDR3 contains 18 residues. The CDR3 protein is CASSQDPPTSASSYEQYF. For the CDR3, the DNA is TGTGCCAGCAGCCAAGATCCCCCCACTAGCGCCAGCTCCTACGAGCAGTACTTC.

This rearrangement joins TRBV11-2 to TRBJ2-1; D gene ambiguous. Looked up from germline, CDR1 is SGHAT and CDR2 is FQNNGV. The CDR3 consists of 12 residues. The ends were cut back, 4 bases at V and 7 bases at J, with 8 bases in the middle. CDR3 DNA sequence: TGTGCCAGCAGCTGGACCGCAAATGAGCAGTTCTTC. It specifies CASSWTANEQFF. The full variable domain, with the rest looked up from reference TRBV11-2 and TRBJ2-1, is EAGVAQSPRYKIIEKRQSVAFWCNPISGHATLYWYQQILGQGPKLLIQFQNNGVVDDSQLPKDRFSAERLKGVDSTLKIQPAKLEDSAVYLCASSWTANEQFFGPGTRLTVL.

In its sample, this clonotype was seen a few times. The rearrangement joins TRBV6-5 to TRBJ2-7; 11 positions agree with TRBD1. The CDR3 extends over 16 amino acids. From germline, CDR1 is MNHEY and CDR2 SVGAGI. The trim removed 2 bases at V and 1 base at J, leaving 4 bases unmatched. CDR3 region: CASSYPGTGGSYEQYF. In nucleotides, the CDR3 is TGTGCCAGCAGTTACCCCGGGACAGGGGGTTCCTACGAGCAGTACTTC.

This clonotype was counted between two and nine times. J is TRBJ2-3 and V is TRBV20-1, with D maybe TRBD2 (5 bases). CDR3 size: 14 residues. Germline V gene sequence: CDR1 DFQATT, CDR2 SNEGSKA (reference sequence). Trimming shortened V by 2 bases and J by 5 bases, and 14 bases separated the two germline ends. The chain's CDR3 is CSARRPPGVDTQYF. The CDR3 DNA reads as TGCAGTGCTAGACGGCCACCCGGGGTAGATACGCAGTATTTT.

This clonotype was picked up many times. The rearrangement uses TRBV20-1 and TRBJ2-2; D is possibly TRBD1 (5 bases). The CDR3 runs to 16 residues. The V gene's germline CDR1 is DFQATT and CDR2 SNEGSKA (reference sequence). V was trimmed by 0 bases and J by 0 bases, leaving 11 bases between them. This CDR3 reads CSARDLRTTNTGELFF. CDR3 in DNA: TGCAGTGCTAGAGATCTTAGGACAACGAACACCGGGGAGCTGTTTTTT.

This clonotype was counted many times. This chain joins TRBV10-2 and TRBJ2-5; D call uncertain. The CDR3 runs to 13 residues. Trimming cost V 10 bases and J 3 bases, with 15 bases left between them. In germline, CDR1 is WSHSY, CDR2 SAAADI. DNA for the CDR3: TGCGCCATGAGCCGCGACACCGAAGAGACCCAGTACTTC. Translation gives CAMSRDTEETQYF.

J is TRBJ2-3 and V is TRBV29-1; D is unresolved. V was cut by 7 bases and J by 4 bases, with 18 bases left in between. CDR1 and CDR2 from the germline V gene are SQVTM and ANQGSEA. The CDR3 contains 14 residues. This chain's CDR3 is CSAPGPFFPDTQYF. The DNA of the CDR3 is TGCAGCGCTCCCGGACCCTTTTTCCCAGATACGCAGTATTTT.

The chain couples TRBV20-1 to TRBJ1-2; 9 bases line up with TRBD1. Trimming removed 0 bases from V and 7 bases from J; junction bases left unmatched: 6. The CDR3 spans 14 residues. Germline CDR1 and CDR2: DFQATT and SNEGSKA (reference sequence). CDR3 sequence reads: CSARDWTGDFGYTF. Here the CDR3 DNA reads TGCAGTGCTAGAGACTGGACAGGGGACTTTGGCTACACCTTC.

In this sample, this clonotype turned up a few times. The chain links TRBV29-1 to TRBJ2-5, with D perhaps matching TRBD2 (5 bases). Germline V gives CDR1 SQVTM, CDR2 ANQGSEA. There are 16 residues in the CDR3. Deletions cut 3 bases from V and 0 bases from J, with 17 bases between. In DNA, the CDR3 is TGCAGCGTTGATCGTTCCCGGGAAACGTACCAAGAGACCCAGTACTTC. Translation gives CSVDRSRETYQETQYF.

This clonotype turned up a few times. This chain links TRBV3-1 with TRBJ2-7; 8 bases agree with TRBD1. CDR1 and CDR2 (germline): LGHDT, YNNKEL (reference sequence). The CDR3 contains 15 residues. The V gene end was trimmed by 4 bases and the J gene end by 2 bases; junction bases not matched to a gene: 7. The CDR3 DNA reads TGTGCCAGCAGCCCACGGACAGGGAGCACCTACGAGCAGTACTTC. It encodes CASSPRTGSTYEQYF.

In regard to this clonotype: A single base separates this from a much larger clone, so it may be a read error. The chain has TRBV12-3 or TRBV12-4 and TRBJ2-4; D may be TRBD1 (5 bases). The CDR3 length is 16 residues. Trimming left V 6 bases short and J 6 bases short, with 21 bases between. CDR3 DNA: TGTGCCAGCAGCCACCGACAGAACCCAACCAGAAACATTCAGTACTTC. It is translated as CASSHRQNPTRNIQYF.

This clonotype was observed many times. The chain recombines TRBV7-2 with TRBJ2-7; tentative D call: TRBD2 (6 bases). V lost 1 base, J lost 7 bases, and 17 bases lay in between. The CDR3 is 15 amino acids. The V gene's germline CDR1 is SGHTA and CDR2 FQGNSA. This CDR3 reads CASSLGGTFLNEQYF. The CDR3, as DNA: TGTGCCAGCAGCTTAGGAGGGACTTTCCTTAATGAGCAGTACTTC. Together with reference TRBV7-2 and TRBJ2-7, the CDR3 gives the full variable domain: GAGVSQSPSNKVTEKGKDVELRCDPISGHTALYWYRQSLGQGLEFLIYFQGNSAPDKSGLPSDRFSAERTGGSVSTLTIQRTQQEDSAVYLCASSLGGTFLNEQYFGPGTRLTVT.

The chain has TRBV11-2 and TRBJ2-7; D is possibly TRBD2 (5 bases). CDR1 and CDR2 from the germline V gene are SGHAT and FQNNGV. V dropped 4 bases and J dropped 5 bases, with 9 bases sitting between them. CDR3 length: 12 residues. CDR3 sequence (DNA): TGTGCCAGCAGCTCACTAGGGAACGAGCAGTACGTC. Translated: CASSSLGNEQYV.

The gene calls are TRBV27 and TRBJ1-2; unclear D gene. CDR1 and CDR2 from the germline V gene are MNHEY and SMNVEV (reference sequence). The CDR3 extends over 17 amino acids. Trimming shortened V by 3 bases and J by 5 bases, and 22 bases separated the two germline ends. The chain's CDR3 is CASSFSLDGDLPYGYTF. CDR3 nucleotide sequence: TGTGCCAGCAGTTTCTCTCTGGACGGGGATCTTCCTTATGGCTACACCTTC.

The chain employs TRBV29-1 and TRBJ2-3, with D possibly being TRBD1 (6 bases). This CDR3 is 14 amino acids long. Looked up from germline, CDR1 is SQVTM and CDR2 is ANQGSEA. V was pared by 6 bases and J by 2 bases, with 15 bases between. The DNA for the CDR3 is TGCAGCGTCTCACACCAGGGGAACACAGATACGCAGTATTTT. The encoded protein is CSVSHQGNTDTQYF.